Included here is one TCR beta chain sequence, with context. What it binds is unknown. Germline V gives CDR1 SGHAT, CDR2 FQNNGV. The CDR3 is 15 amino acids. Trimming left V 5 bases short and J 0 bases short, with 14 bases between. Cultured CD4+ T cell DNA was sequenced using the Oncomine TCR Beta short-read assay. Each CDR3 protein gets one entry after TCRdb re-called the PCR reads with MiXCR. The profile covers about 23,000 distinct CDR3 sequences, with under 65% appearing a single time and approximately 3% taken by the ten largest. The data belong to a study of vaccination and CD4 T cells after COVID-19. Turning to the study itself: Two Hispanic individuals were among six male and four female convalescent patients.

Study-wide findings and caveats: Analysis of convalescent patients found that 304 of 307 vaccine-specific clones were spike mono-reactive. Looking at convalescent patients, a median approximately 86% of reactive clones were present only post-vaccination.

Treatment meaning: roughly nine-day PBMC culture with coronavirus spike peptide pools or control peptides (ViraFEST assay). Positive tests by PCR, dated March to December 2020, predated US Alpha, Beta and Delta variants. This TCR was recovered from a human donor who had recovered from COVID-19. Sequenced sample: CD4+ T cells from blood, cultured in vitro. The chain employs TRBV11-2 and TRBJ2-7; D is perhaps TRBD1 (6 bases). The CDR3 coding sequence is TGTGCCAGCAGCCCTAGGGGGACGGACTCCTACGAGCAGTACTTC. Amino acids: CASSPRGTDSYEQYF.